This T cell receptor (beta chain) was recorded in a study of blood T cell repertoires in COVID-19. About the study: The samples span acute and convalescent COVID-19 from the United States, Italy and Spain. The cDNA or gDNA used as material had been derived from T cells, B-cell-depleted T cells, or PBMCs.

In the source study's methods: By means of reference gene primer amplification, nucleated cell counts were estimated. The data were produced by immunoSEQ multiplex PCR, yet TCRdb's version contains in-frame clones alone and is incomplete. V, J and clone size were drawn from that table, and D and trimming were deduced from the DNA. Here the sample spans around 130,000 clones, 82% being singletons. V was clipped by 6 bases and J by 5 bases, with 17 bases between them. The CDR3 sequence is 14 residues long. CDR1 and CDR2 (germline): MNHEY, SMNVEV (reference sequence). The sample taken for sequencing was peripheral blood. The sequence was collected from a woman in her 70s with acute or convalescent COVID-19. The chain couples TRBV27 to TRBJ2-7, with TRBD1 as a possible D gene (7 bases). CDR3 sequence: CASSPRQGGNEQYV. CDR3 DNA: TGTGCCAGCAGCCCGAGACAGGGAGGCAACGAGCAGTACGTC.